Listed here is a single TCR beta chain. Antigen specificity is unknown. Time point here: patch test 1, 2 weeks after DPC sensitization. Treatment: therapeutic diphenylcyclopropenone sensitization with weekly scalp DPC. This sample was included in a study of human T cells and chemical hapten exposure. Study conclusions and caveats: Given that the donors had alopecia, their immune response may differ from that seen in healthy people.

TCRdb reprocessed the RACE reads with MiXCR, giving one entry per CDR3 protein. The sample has around 77,000 distinct CDR3 sequences; 9.8% are singletons. There are 15 residues in the CDR3. Trimming at V came to 4 bases and at J to 2 bases, leaving 5 bases not matched to a gene. Germline CDR1 and CDR2: ENHRY and SYGVKD. The sequence was obtained from a woman aged 35 to 49 with alopecia areata. Some clones in this sample may be carry-over from other donors' samples. Sequencing used whole blood, obtained in connection with sensitization to the hapten diphenylcyclopropenone (DPC). The genes are TRBV10-3 and TRBJ2-3; 8 positions match TRBD2. The CDR3 bases are TGTGCCATCAGTGTTAGCGGGAAGGTCACAGATACGCAGTATTTT. This codes for CAISVSGKVTDTQYF.